These 8 T cell receptor beta chains originate from one sample sequenced in a study of blood T cell repertoires in COVID-19. Clones were read by immunoSEQ multiplex PCR, and TCRdb kept only the in-frame ones, dropping some. The sample shows roughly 140,000 clones, around 85% of them seen only once. Sequencing used peripheral blood. The receptors derive from an older woman with acute or convalescent COVID-19.

The CDR3 sequence is CASSYITGTGGGTEAFF. The CDR3 DNA reads as TGTGCCAGCTCATACATCACCGGGACAGGGGGAGGTACTGAAGCTTTCTTT. The V gene is TRBV18, the J gene TRBJ1-1; 11 positions agree with TRBD1. With V trimmed by 5 bases and J by 5 bases, 13 bases remained unmatched. The V gene's germline CDR1 is KGHSH and CDR2 LQKENI. The CDR3 is 17 amino acids.

The chain carries TRBV7-9 and TRBJ1-1; D gene uncertain. CDR1 SEHNR and CDR2 FQNEAQ come from the germline V gene (reference sequence). The CDR3 runs 14 residues. Between the trimmed V and J ends, which lost 2 bases and 2 bases, there was a span of 9 bases. This CDR3 is CASSLFEGNTEAFF. For the CDR3, the DNA is TGTGCCAGCAGCTTATTTGAGGGAAACACTGAAGCTTTCTTT.

The chain recombines TRBV6-6 with TRBJ2-7; TRBD2 aligns across 11 bases. Germline lookup yields CDR1 MNHNY and CDR2 SVGAGI (reference sequence). This CDR3 comprises 14 residues. With V trimmed by 2 bases and J by 4 bases, 1 base remained unmatched. CDR3 sequence (DNA): TGTGCCAGCAGTTACACTAGCGGGGGTTACGAGCAGTACTTC. Translating it yields CASSYTSGGYEQYF.

The gene calls are TRBV7-9 and TRBJ1-1; D gene unclear. The CDR3 loop spans 15 amino acids. Germline V gene sequence: CDR1 SEHNR, CDR2 FQNEAQ (reference sequence). V was cut by 1 base and J by 6 bases, with 15 bases left in between. The CDR3 loop reads CASSLDEGEVSEAFF. The DNA for the CDR3 is TGTGCCAGCAGCTTAGACGAGGGAGAAGTCTCTGAAGCTTTCTTT.

The chain carries TRBV6-2 or TRBV6-3 and TRBJ1-2; D is undetermined. Germline V lookup: CDR1 MNHEY, CDR2 SVGEGT. The CDR3 has 12 residues. Trimming left V 2 bases short and J 5 bases short, with 6 bases between. The chain's CDR3 is CASSYNLYGYTF. The CDR3 DNA reads as TGTGCCAGCAGTTACAACTTATATGGCTACACCTTC.

This clone is a singleton in its sample. The rearrangement uses TRBV11-3 and TRBJ2-1, with 14 bases lining up with TRBD2. V was clipped by 2 bases and J by 7 bases; unmatched bases: 4. This CDR3 is built from 16 residues. In germline, CDR1 is SGHNT, CDR2 YENEEA. CDR3 sequence (DNA): TGTGCCAGCAGCTTATACGGGACTAGCGGGGGTAATGAGCAGTTCTTC. As protein: CASSLYGTSGGNEQFF.

CDR3 nucleotide sequence: TGTGCCAGTCGAGGGGGATTTTTT. Protein product: CASRGGFF. The genes are TRBV27 and TRBJ1-4, with a possible D match to TRBD1 (6 bases). The germline V and J ends were trimmed by 9 bases and 17 bases, with 10 bases remaining between them. The CDR3 extends over 8 amino acids. Germline CDR1 is MNHEY and CDR2 is SMNVEV (reference sequence).

This clone was seen a single time. V and J are TRBV11-2 and TRBJ1-5; maybe TRBD1 (5 bases). This CDR3 is 15 amino acids long. The V gene's germline CDR1 is SGHAT and CDR2 FQNNGV. V shed 1 base and J shed 5 bases, with 12 bases lying between them. The CDR3, as DNA: TGTGCCAGCAGCTTAGGCTCAGGGATCTATCAGCCCCAGCATTTT. It specifies CASSLGSGIYQPQHF.